The T cell receptor beta chain under discussion was sequenced for a study of T-cell reconstitution after alpha-beta-depleted transplantation in children. This sample's TCRbeta library carried unique molecular identifier barcodes. TCRdb passed the PCR reads through MiXCR, listing each CDR3 protein once. The sample lists some 530,000 distinct CDR3 sequences; under 15% were seen once. This clonotype was detected many times. The sequenced sample was PBMCs from the stem cell graft donor, obtained from the stem cell graft. The receptor's source is a human donor who donated a stem cell graft to a child with combined immunodeficiency.

The CDR3 region has the DNA TGCAGCGCCGTACTAGCGGGAGCCTACAATGAGCAGTTCTTC. It specifies CSAVLAGAYNEQFF. The chain employs TRBV29-1 and TRBJ2-1; 11 nucleotides line up with TRBD2. The CDR3 consists of 14 residues. Germline V CDR1 and CDR2: SQVTM, ANQGSEA. J lost 2 bases, V lost 7 bases, and 4 bases had no gene match.